This TCR beta chain was found in a study of neoadjuvant nivolumab and ipilimumab in lung cancer. For the study at large: Nivolumab 3 mg/kg was given days 1, 15 and 29, plus ipilimumab 1 mg/kg day 1 in combination. Study-wide findings and caveats: Only two of four nivolumab-treated tumors gained richness and clonality by surgery. Blood richness before therapy tracked richness in tumors resected after neoadjuvant therapy. TCR receptors were sequenced in few samples.

This clone came up a few times. Antigen: not known. Clones were read by immunoSEQ multiplex PCR, and TCRdb kept only the in-frame ones, dropping some. The sample holds 10,000 to 15,000 clones, under 97% seen once. Here the sequenced sample was peripheral blood, taken after neoadjuvant nivolumab, alone or with ipilimumab, at or shortly before surgery. This receptor was obtained from an adult with non-small cell lung cancer.

The CDR3 bases are TGTGCCAGCAGCTTACGGCCAGGGACTGAAGCTTTCTTT. Its protein is CASSLRPGTEAFF. This chain links TRBV7-9 with TRBJ1-1; D possibly corresponds to TRBD1 (5 bases). Looked up from germline, CDR1 is SEHNR and CDR2 is FQNEAQ (reference sequence). The V gene lost 2 bases and the J gene lost 5 bases, with 9 bases spanning the gap. The CDR3 is 13 amino acids.